These 11 T cell receptor beta chains were all obtained from the same sample, sequenced in a study of Ad26.COV2.S vaccination and SARS-CoV-2 variants. Treatment meaning: roughly 19 received Ad26.COV2.S at low or high dose, single or two shots; several received placebo; per-sample allocation not given. At day 63 after the first vaccine or placebo injection, samples were drawn. The table came from immunoSEQ multiplex PCR; TCRdb's copy has only in-frame clones and leaves some out. The sample holds hundreds of thousands of clones, 75% to 95% seen once. The source was peripheral blood, collected in a trial of Ad26.COV2.S vaccine versus placebo. These receptors were obtained from a person between 18 and 60 years old who received the Ad26.COV2.S COVID-19 vaccine or a placebo.

The chain joins TRBV10-3 to TRBJ2-4; TRBD2 agrees at 11 bases. The length of the CDR3 is 19 residues. From germline, CDR1 is ENHRY and CDR2 SYGVKD. V lost 3 bases to trimming and J lost 2 bases; unmatched junction nucleotides: 12. The CDR3 sequence: CAISEILGASGRSKNIQYF. CDR3 in DNA: TGTGCCATCAGTGAAATTCTAGGAGCTAGCGGGAGGTCCAAAAACATTCAGTACTTC.

The rearrangement joins TRBV7-8 to TRBJ2-7, with TRBD1 matching over 8 bases. Trimming took 5 bases from V and 3 from J; bases not matched to a gene: 9. Germline V CDR1 and CDR2: SGHVS, FQNEAQ. This CDR3 contains 15 residues. This chain's CDR3 is CASSALGTGGYEQYF. The CDR3 DNA reads as TGTGCCAGCAGCGCATTAGGGACAGGAGGCTACGAGCAGTACTTC.

V is TRBV29-1 and J is TRBJ1-2; D may be TRBD1 (5 bases). With 8 bases removed from V and 4 bases from J, the gap between germline ends came to 11 bases. CDR1 is SQVTM and CDR2 is ANQGSEA in the germline V gene. The CDR3 has 11 amino acids. The DNA for the CDR3 is TGCAGCCCCCAGGGTCCCTATGGCTACACCTTC. It codes for CSPQGPYGYTF. The full variable domain, completed using reference TRBV29-1 and TRBJ1-2, is SAVISQKPSRDICQRGTSLTIQCQVDSQVTMMFWYRQQPGQSLTLIATANQGSEATYESGFVIDKFPISRPNLTFSTLTVSNMSPEDSSIYLCSPQGPYGYTFGSGTRLTVV.

CDR3 in DNA: TGCGCCAGCAGCCAACCCAGGGGGCCTGAGCAGTACTTC. This encodes CASSQPRGPEQYF. V and J are TRBV4-1 and TRBJ2-7; TRBD1 matches 8 bases. CDR3 length equals 13 residues. Per the germline V gene, CDR1 is MGHRA and CDR2 is YSYEKL. Unmatched junction bases numbered 4, after V lost 2 bases and J lost 7 bases.

Comments on this clone: An end of the junction differs from the germline gene, which may be a read error. The chain is built from TRBV7-9 and TRBJ2-3; 11 bases are shared with TRBD2. Germline-derived CDR1 and CDR2 are SEHNR and FQNEAQ (reference sequence). This CDR3 is 14 amino acids long. The CDR3 protein is CASSVAGGPDTQYF. DNA of the CDR3: TGTGCCAGCAGCGTAGCGGGAGGGCCAGATACGCAGTATTTT.

The rearrangement links TRBV7-8 to TRBJ2-1; 15 nucleotides align to TRBD2. The CDR3 contains 21 residues. J gave up 0 bases and V 5 bases, and 14 bases lay outside the gene matches. CDR1 is SGHVS and CDR2 is FQNEAQ in the germline V gene. The CDR3 nucleotides are TGTGCCAGCAGCGTAAATCCGGGACTAGCGGGAGGCGTAACCTCCTACAATGAGCAGTTCTTC. Residues: CASSVNPGLAGGVTSYNEQFF. Full variable domain (rest looked up from reference TRBV7-8 and TRBJ2-1): GAGVSQSPRYKVAKRGQDVALRCDPISGHVSLFWYQQALGQGPEFLTYFQNEAQLDKSGLPSDRFFAERPEGSVSTLKIQRTQQEDSAVYLCASSVNPGLAGGVTSYNEQFFGPGTRLTVL.

This clone was detected a few times. The chain combines TRBV9 with TRBJ2-3; 7 bases match TRBD2. There are 16 residues in the CDR3. Trimming took 0 bases from V and 0 from J; bases not matched to a gene: 4. The germline gives CDR1 SGDLS, CDR2 YYNGEE. The CDR3 nucleotides read TGTGCCAGCAGCGTAGGGGAGGGAAGGAGCACAGATACGCAGTATTTT. It codes for CASSVGEGRSTDTQYF.

Only a few counts were recorded for this clone. The V call is TRBV5-4, the J call TRBJ1-6; D call uncertain. The CDR3 consists of 13 residues. The germline V gene encodes CDR1 SGHNT and CDR2 YYREEE (reference sequence). V was clipped by 4 bases and J by 8 bases, with 10 bases between them. The CDR3 DNA reads as TGTGCCAGCAGCACGGGGTGGGATTCACCCCTCCACTTT. Translated: CASSTGWDSPLHF.

The chain joins TRBV19 to TRBJ1-5; D is unresolved. Germline V gives CDR1 LNHDA, CDR2 SQIVND (reference sequence). CDR3 size: 14 residues. Between the trimmed V and J ends, which lost 3 bases and 5 bases, there was a span of 11 bases. In DNA, the CDR3 is TGTGCCAGTAGTATCGCCGGAAGCTATCAGCCCCAGCATTTT. Protein: CASSIAGSYQPQHF.

V usage is TRBV2 and J usage is TRBJ1-1; no definite D call. Germline V lookup: CDR1 SNHLY, CDR2 FYNNEI. Trimming pared 1 base from V and 2 bases from J, leaving 8 bases between. The CDR3 is 14 amino acids. CDR3 residues: CASSEGPINTEAFF. In DNA form, the CDR3 reads TGTGCCAGCAGTGAAGGGCCTATAAACACTGAAGCTTTCTTT.

V is TRBV5-8 and J is TRBJ2-7; TRBD1 matches 7 bases. V was pared by 2 bases and J by 7 bases, with 12 bases of the junction left unmatched. The CDR3 extends over 15 amino acids. Germline V gives CDR1 SGHTS, CDR2 YDEGEE. CDR3 DNA sequence: TGTGCCAGCAGCTTAGGTACCGGGACAGCCGAAGAGCAGTACTTC. This gives the protein CASSLGTGTAEEQYF.